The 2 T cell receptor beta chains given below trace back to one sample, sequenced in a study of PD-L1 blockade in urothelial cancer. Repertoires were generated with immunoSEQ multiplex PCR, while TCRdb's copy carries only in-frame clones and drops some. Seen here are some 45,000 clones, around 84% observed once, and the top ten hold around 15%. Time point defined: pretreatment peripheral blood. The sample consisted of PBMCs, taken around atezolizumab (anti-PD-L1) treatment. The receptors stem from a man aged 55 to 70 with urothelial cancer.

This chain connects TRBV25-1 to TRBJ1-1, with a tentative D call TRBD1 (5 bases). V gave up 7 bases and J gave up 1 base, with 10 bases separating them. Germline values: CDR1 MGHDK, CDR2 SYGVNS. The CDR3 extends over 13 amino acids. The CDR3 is CASTGFTNTEAFF. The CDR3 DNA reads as TGTGCCAGCACAGGGTTCACGAACACTGAAGCTTTCTTT.

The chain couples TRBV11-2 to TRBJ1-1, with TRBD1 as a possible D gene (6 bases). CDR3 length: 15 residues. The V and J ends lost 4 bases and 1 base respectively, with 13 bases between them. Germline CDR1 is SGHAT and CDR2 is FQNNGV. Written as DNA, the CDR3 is TGTGCCAGCAGCTATGTGACAGGAGGGAACACTGAAGCTTTCTTT. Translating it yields CASSYVTGGNTEAFF.